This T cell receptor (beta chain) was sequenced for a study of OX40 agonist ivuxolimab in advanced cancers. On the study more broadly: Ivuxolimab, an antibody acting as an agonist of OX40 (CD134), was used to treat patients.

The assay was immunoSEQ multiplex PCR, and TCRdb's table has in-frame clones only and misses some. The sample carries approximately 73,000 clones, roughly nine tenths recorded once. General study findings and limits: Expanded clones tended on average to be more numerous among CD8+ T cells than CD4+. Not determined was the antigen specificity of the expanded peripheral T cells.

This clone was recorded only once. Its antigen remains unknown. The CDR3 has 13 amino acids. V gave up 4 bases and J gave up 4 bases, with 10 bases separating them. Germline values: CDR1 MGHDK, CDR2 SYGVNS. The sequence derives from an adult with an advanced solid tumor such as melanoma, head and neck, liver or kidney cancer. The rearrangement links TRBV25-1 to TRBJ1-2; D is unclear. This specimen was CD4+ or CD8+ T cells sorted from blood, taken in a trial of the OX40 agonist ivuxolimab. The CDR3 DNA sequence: TGTGCCAGCAGTGCGGGAGCCCGCTATGGCTACACCTTC. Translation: CASSAGARYGYTF.